This TCR beta chain was recorded in a study of cytomegalovirus exposure and HLA in healthy donors. Study findings and constraints: Reported results showed that the classifier diagnosed cytomegalovirus status with high specificity and sensitivity. A few chains tied to CMV proved CMV antigen-specific in vitro.

Concerning this clone: The antigen is not known.

The CDR3 runs 14 residues. The V gene's germline CDR1 is SGHTA and CDR2 FQGTGA. The germline V and J ends were trimmed by 10 bases and 1 base, with 11 bases remaining between them. The protocol was immunoSEQ multiplex PCR, while the TCRdb copy is restricted to in-frame clones and leaves out a portion. The data hold 250,000 to 400,000 clones, with approximately 90% observed a single time. The study drew the donors from its approximately 110-subject validation cohort, separate from the roughly 700-subject first cohort. The sequence came from a woman in her twenties or thirties in good health and CMV-seropositive. The V gene is TRBV7-3, the J gene TRBJ2-6; D is undetermined. Sequencing input: PBMCs. CDR3 amino acids: CATGSGSGANVLTF. Written as DNA, the CDR3 is TGTGCCACCGGGTCCGGGTCTGGGGCCAACGTCCTGACTTTC.